This T cell receptor beta chain emerged from a study of shared T cell receptors in the human thymus. The CDR3 length is 13 residues. Trimming left V 0 bases short and J 8 bases short, with 11 bases between. CDR1 LGHNT and CDR2 FRNRAP come from the germline V gene. Measured with immunoSEQ multiplex PCR; TCRdb has only the in-frame clones, and not every one. The table lists approximately 580,000 clones, 75% to 80% of them singletons. These same data were also listed under a study on human thymus T cells. That source notes: Across thymic and blood repertoires, the usage of V and J genes appeared to be biased. Thymic repertoires of unrelated individuals were reported in related research to overlap highly.

V gene TRBV12-5 combines with J gene TRBJ2-7; D gene uncertain. The material sequenced was thymocytes. The origin of this receptor is a boy under two years old with a congenital heart defect. CDR3 nucleotides: TGTGCTAGTGGTTTGGTAGTCGCACTAAAGCAGTACTTC. This codes for CASGLVVALKQYF.